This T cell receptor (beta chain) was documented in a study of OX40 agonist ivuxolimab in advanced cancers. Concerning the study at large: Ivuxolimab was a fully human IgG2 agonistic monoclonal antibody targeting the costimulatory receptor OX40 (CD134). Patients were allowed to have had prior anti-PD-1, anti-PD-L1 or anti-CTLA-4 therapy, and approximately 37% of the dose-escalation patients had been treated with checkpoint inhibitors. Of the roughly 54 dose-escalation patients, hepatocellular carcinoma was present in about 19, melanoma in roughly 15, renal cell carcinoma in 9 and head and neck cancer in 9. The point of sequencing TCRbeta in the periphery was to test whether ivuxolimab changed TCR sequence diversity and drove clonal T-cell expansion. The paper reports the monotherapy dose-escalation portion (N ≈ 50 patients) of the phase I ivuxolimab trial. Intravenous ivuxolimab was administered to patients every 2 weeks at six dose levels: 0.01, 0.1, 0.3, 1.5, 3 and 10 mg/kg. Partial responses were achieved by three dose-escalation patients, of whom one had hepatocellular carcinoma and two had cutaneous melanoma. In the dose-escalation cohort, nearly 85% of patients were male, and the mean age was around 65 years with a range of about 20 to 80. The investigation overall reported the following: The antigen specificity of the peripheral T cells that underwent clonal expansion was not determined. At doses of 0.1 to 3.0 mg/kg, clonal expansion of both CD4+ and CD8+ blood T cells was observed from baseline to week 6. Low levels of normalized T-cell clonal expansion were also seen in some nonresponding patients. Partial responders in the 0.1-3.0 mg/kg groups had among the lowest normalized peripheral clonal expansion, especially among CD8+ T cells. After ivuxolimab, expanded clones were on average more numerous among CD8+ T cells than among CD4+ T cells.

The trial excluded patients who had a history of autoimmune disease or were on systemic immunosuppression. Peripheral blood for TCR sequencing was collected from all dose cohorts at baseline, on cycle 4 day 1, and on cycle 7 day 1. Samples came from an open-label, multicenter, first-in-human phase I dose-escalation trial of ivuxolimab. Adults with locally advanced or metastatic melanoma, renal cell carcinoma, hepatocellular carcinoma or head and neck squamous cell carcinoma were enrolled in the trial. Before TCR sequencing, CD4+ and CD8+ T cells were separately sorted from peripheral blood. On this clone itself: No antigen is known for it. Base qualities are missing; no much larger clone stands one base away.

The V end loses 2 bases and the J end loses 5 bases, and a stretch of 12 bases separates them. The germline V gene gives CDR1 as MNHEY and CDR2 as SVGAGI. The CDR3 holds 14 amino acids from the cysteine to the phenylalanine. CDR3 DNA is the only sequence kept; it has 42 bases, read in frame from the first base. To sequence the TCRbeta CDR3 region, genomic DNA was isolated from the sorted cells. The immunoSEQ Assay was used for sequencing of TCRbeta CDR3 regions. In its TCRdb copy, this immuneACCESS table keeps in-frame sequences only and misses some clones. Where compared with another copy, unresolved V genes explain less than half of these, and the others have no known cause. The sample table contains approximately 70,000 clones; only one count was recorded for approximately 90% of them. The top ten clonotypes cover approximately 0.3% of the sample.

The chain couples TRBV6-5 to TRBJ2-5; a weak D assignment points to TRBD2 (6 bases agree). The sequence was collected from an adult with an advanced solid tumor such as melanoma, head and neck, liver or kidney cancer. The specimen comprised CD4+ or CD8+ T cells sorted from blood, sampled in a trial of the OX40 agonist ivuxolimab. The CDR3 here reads CASSYRTTSETQYF. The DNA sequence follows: TGTGCCAGCAGTTACCGGACTACCTCCGAGACCCAGTACTTC.